This T cell receptor (beta chain) was observed in a study of cytomegalovirus exposure and HLA in healthy donors. The ends were cut back, 0 bases at V and 2 bases at J, with 6 bases in the middle. The germline CDR1 and CDR2 sequences are SGHTA and FQGTGA. The CDR3 runs to 14 residues. Nominally healthy donors provided the samples, though records likely missed some immune exposures. As regards this clone: What it binds is unknown.

General study results and limits: The classifier reportedly diagnosed cytomegalovirus status with high specificity and sensitivity. Sequencing likely produced, as an artifact, a cluster of highly shared sequence variants. TCR beta chain V- and J-gene trimming was linked, in a later analysis, to a missense variant in DCLRE1C.

13 Jbeta primers and 60 Vbeta primers were used for the PCR. TCRdb keeps only in-frame clones here, not all; method: immunoSEQ multiplex PCR. The sample includes about 130,000 clones, about 83% of them seen just once. The V call is TRBV7-3, the J call TRBJ2-3; D may be TRBD1 (5 bases). The sample taken for sequencing was PBMCs. The receptor was derived from a girl aged 2-10 years in good health and CMV-seronegative. This chain's CDR3 is CASSLTGPTDTQYF. The CDR3 DNA reads TGTGCCAGCAGCTTAACGGGGCCCACAGATACGCAGTATTTT.